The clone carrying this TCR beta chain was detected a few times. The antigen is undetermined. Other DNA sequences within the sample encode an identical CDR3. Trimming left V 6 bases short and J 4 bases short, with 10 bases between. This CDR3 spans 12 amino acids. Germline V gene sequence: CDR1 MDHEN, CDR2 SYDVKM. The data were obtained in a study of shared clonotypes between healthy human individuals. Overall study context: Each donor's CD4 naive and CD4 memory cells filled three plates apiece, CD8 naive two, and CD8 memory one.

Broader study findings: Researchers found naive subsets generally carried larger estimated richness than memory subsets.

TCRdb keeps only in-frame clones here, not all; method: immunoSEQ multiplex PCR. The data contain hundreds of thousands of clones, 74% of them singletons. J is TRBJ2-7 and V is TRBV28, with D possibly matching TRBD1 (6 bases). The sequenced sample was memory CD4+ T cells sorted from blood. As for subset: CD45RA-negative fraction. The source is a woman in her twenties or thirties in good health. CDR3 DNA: TGTGCCAGCAGCTCGGGACAATACGAGCAGTACTTC. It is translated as CASSSGQYEQYF. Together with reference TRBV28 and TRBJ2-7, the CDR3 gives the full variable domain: DVKVTQSSRYLVKRTGEKVFLECVQDMDHENMFWYRQDPGLGLRLIYFSYDVKMKEKGDIPEGYSVSREKKERFSLILESASTNQTSMYLCASSSGQYEQYFGPGTRLTVT.